Below, 5 T cell receptor beta chains from the same sample are listed, as sequenced in a study of cytomegalovirus exposure and HLA in healthy donors. The PCR used 60 Vbeta and 13 Jbeta primers. Profiling relied on immunoSEQ multiplex PCR, and the TCRdb table lists in-frame clones only, not all of them. The sample holds some 150,000 clones, about 79% seen once. The sample comprised PBMCs. The receptors originated from a female donor in good health and CMV-seronegative.

The CDR3 protein is CASSEGPGFYEQYF. CDR3 DNA sequence: TGTGCCAGCAGTGAAGGCCCGGGGTTCTACGAGCAGTACTTC. The rearrangement uses TRBV6-1 and TRBJ2-5; D might be TRBD2 (5 bases). Judging by the DNA end, TRBJ2-7 fits better; the J call may be wrong. This CDR3 is built from 14 residues. Germline V lookup: CDR1 MNHNS, CDR2 SASEGT.

This clone was counted a few times. The genes are TRBV7-3 and TRBJ1-2, with TRBD1 matching 7 bases. The CDR3 has 14 residues. Losses at the gene ends were 0 bases for V and 6 bases for J; bases not matched to a gene: 4. Germline V gene sequence: CDR1 SGHTA, CDR2 FQGTGA. The CDR3 DNA reads as TGTGCCAGCAGCTTAACGTCTCAGGGGGATGGCTACACCTTC. This codes for CASSLTSQGDGYTF.

The rearrangement links TRBV6-4 to TRBJ2-3, with D possibly being TRBD2 (6 bases). V was clipped by 5 bases and J by 0 bases, with 15 bases between them. CDR3 size: 16 residues. Germline CDR1 and CDR2: MRHNA and SNTAGT. CDR3 in DNA: TGTGCCAGCAGTAGTGTTAGCGGTTCTAGCACAGATACGCAGTATTTT. Its protein product is CASSSVSGSSTDTQYF.

This clone appeared once. V usage is TRBV11-1 and J usage is TRBJ1-5, with D tentatively TRBD1 (5 bases). V was pared by 5 bases and J by 6 bases, with 14 bases between. Germline CDR1 and CDR2: SGHAT and FQDESV (reference sequence). The CDR3 is 14 residues long. The CDR3 reads CASSEGGAPQPQHF. The DNA for the CDR3 is TGTGCCAGCAGCGAGGGAGGGGCACCTCAGCCCCAGCATTTT.

The rearrangement joins TRBV28 to TRBJ2-1, with 10 nucleotides matching TRBD2. Per germline, CDR1 MDHEN and CDR2 SYDVKM. CDR3 length: 17 amino acids. Unmatched junction bases numbered 11, after V lost 6 bases and J lost 3 bases. CDR3 sequence reads: CASSSQLWTSGYNEQFF. CDR3 nucleotide sequence: TGTGCCAGCAGCTCCCAGTTGTGGACTAGCGGCTACAATGAGCAGTTCTTC. Variable domain in full (rest from reference TRBV28 and TRBJ2-1): DVKVTQSSRYLVKRTGEKVFLECVQDMDHENMFWYRQDPGLGLRLIYFSYDVKMKEKGDIPEGYSVSREKKERFSLILESASTNQTSMYLCASSSQLWTSGYNEQFFGPGTRLTVL.